This T cell receptor (beta chain) was identified during a study of control samples from healthy donors and cancer patients. Sequencing was performed with immunoSEQ multiplex PCR; in TCRdb, only in-frame clones are kept and a portion is missing. Among approximately 170,000 clones listed, around 90% were seen once. V lost 5 bases and J 7 bases, leaving 18 bases between the germline ends. CDR3 size: 15 residues. Germline CDR1 is SGHTA and CDR2 is FQGNSA. This receptor was identified in a woman aged 45 to 65 in good health. This sequence joins TRBV7-2 and TRBJ2-1; a possible D gene is TRBD2 (6 bases). The sample was blood. The CDR3 region is CASSPPGVLRNEQFF. The CDR3 region has the DNA TGTGCCAGCAGCCCCCCGGGGGTCCTACGGAATGAGCAGTTCTTC.